This entry concerns a single T cell receptor beta chain. CDR1 MGHRA and CDR2 YSYEKL come from the germline V gene. V was trimmed by 0 bases and J by 0 bases, leaving 15 bases between them. This CDR3 is 18 amino acids long. These data belong to a study of T cell repertoires in cytomegalovirus infection. Study overall: TCR beta signatures that were public indicated CMV infection and matching HLA type.

Via MiXCR, TCRdb re-called the reads, giving one row per CDR3 protein. The top ten hold approximately 10% of the sample, which has a few hundred thousand distinct CDR3 sequences, over 15% seen once. The chain employs TRBV4-1 and TRBJ1-5; D is unresolved. The sequencing sample was made of PBMCs. This TCR derives from a human donor in good health (CMV status not recorded). Some clones in this sample may be carry-over from other donors' samples. The CDR3 is CASSQDNSAAFSNQPQHF. The CDR3 nucleotides are TGCGCCAGCAGCCAAGATAATAGCGCGGCGTTTAGCAATCAGCCCCAGCATTTT.